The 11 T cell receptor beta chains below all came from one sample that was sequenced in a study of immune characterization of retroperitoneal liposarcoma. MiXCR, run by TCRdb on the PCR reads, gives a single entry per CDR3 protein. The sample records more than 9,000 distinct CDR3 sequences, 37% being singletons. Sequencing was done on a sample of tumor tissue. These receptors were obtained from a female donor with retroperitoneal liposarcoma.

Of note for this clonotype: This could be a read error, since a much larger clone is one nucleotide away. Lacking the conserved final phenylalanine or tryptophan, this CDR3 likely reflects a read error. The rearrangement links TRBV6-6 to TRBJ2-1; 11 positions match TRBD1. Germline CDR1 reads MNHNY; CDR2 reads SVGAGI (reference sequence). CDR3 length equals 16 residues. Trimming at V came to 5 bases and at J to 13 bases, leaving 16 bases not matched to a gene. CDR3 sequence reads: CASSDPRDRGEETQFL. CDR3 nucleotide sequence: TGTGCCAGCAGTGACCCGAGGGACAGGGGGGAAGAGACCCAGTTCTTA.

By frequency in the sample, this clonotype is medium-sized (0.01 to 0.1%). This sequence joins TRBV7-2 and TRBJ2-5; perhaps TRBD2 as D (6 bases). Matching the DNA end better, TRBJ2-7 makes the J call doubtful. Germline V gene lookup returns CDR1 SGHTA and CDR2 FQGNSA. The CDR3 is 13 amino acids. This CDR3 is CASSLDGGYEQYF. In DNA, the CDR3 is TGTGCCAGCAGCCTCGACGGGGGCTACGAGCAGTACTTC.

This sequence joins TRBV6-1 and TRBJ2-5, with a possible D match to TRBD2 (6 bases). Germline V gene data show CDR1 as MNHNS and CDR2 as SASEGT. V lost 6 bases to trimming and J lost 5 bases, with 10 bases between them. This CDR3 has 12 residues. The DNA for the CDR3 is TGTGCCAGCAGAAGAGGAGGGGAGACCCAGTACTTC. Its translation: CASRRGGETQYF.

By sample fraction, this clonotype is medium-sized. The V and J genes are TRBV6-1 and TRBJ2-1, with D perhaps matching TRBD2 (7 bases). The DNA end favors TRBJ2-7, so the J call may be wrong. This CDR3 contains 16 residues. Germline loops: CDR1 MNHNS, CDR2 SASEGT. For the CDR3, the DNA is TGTGCCAGCACCCCTCCGGGGGGCAGTGGGTCTCGCGAGCAGTACTTC. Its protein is CASTPPGGSGSREQYF.

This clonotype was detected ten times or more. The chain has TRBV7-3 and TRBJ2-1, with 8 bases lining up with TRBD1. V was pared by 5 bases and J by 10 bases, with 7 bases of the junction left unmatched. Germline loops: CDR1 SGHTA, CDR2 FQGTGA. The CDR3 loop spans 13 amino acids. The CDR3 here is CASSIGQGYEQFF. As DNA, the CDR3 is TGTGCCAGCAGCATTGGACAGGGCTACGAGCAGTTCTTC.

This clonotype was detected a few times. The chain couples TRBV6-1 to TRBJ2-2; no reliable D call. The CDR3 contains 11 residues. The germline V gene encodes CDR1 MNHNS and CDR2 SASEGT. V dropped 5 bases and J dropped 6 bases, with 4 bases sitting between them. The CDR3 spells CASSYAGELFF. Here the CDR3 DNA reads TGTGCCAGCAGTTATGCCGGGGAGCTGTTTTTT.

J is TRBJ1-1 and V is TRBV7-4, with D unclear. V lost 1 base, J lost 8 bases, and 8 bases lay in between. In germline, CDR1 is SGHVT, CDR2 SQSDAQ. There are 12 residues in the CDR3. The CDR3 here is CASSLVMTEAFF. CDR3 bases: TGTGCCAGCAGCTTAGTGATGACCGAAGCTTTCTTT. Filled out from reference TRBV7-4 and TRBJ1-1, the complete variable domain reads GAGVSQSPRYKVAKRGRDVALRCDSISGHVTLYWYRQTLGQGSEVLTYSQSDAQRDKSGRPSGRFSAERPERSVSTLKIQRTEQGDSAVYLCASSLVMTEAFFGQGTRLTVV.

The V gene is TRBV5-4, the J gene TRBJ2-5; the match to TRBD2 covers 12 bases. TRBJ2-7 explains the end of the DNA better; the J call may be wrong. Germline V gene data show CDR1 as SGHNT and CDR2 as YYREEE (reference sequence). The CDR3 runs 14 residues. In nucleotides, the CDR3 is TGTGCCAGCAGCTCATGGACTAGCGGGGACGAGCAGTACTTC. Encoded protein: CASSSWTSGDEQYF.

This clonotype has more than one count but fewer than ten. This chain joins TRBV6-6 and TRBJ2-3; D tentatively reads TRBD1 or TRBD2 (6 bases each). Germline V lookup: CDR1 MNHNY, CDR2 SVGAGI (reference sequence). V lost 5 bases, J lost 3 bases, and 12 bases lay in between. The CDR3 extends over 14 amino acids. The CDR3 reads CASSGGLGTDTQYF. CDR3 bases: TGTGCCAGCAGTGGGGGGCTGGGAACAGATACGCAGTATTTT.

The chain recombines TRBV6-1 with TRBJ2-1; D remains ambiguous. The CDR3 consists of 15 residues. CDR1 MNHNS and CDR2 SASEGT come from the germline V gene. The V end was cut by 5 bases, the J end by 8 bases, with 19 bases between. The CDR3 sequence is CASSYRVVPGDEQFF. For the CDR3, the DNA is TGTGCCAGCAGTTACCGCGTGGTCCCCGGAGATGAGCAGTTCTTC.

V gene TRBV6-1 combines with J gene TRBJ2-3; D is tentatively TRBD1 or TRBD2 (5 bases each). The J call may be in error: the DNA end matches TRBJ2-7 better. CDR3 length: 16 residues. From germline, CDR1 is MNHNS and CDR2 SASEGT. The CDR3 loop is CASSGRGSFVGNEQYF. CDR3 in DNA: TGTGCCAGCAGTGGCCGGGGCAGCTTCGTTGGGAATGAGCAGTACTTC.